The sequence of this TCR beta chain was determined in a study of persistence of HIV-infected CD4 T cells (TCRdb year 2020). General notes on the study: Participants had been on suppressive ART for a median of roughly eight years. Peripheral blood samples of up to about 200 mL were obtained at multiple time points, with the exception of two participants, for whom leukapheresis was performed at a single time point. CMV- and HIV-1 Gag-responding CD4+ T cells were isolated from ART-treated individuals so that antigen-driven clonal expansion of HIV-1-infected cells could be examined. TCRbeta sequencing assessed the clonality of all cells in each sorted population, while proviral sequencing assessed the clonality of infected cells. Cross-participant TCR cluster analysis included about 8 participants for CMV and six or seven participants for Gag. On the study overall, not on this receptor specifically: Significantly lower TCRbeta richness was observed in CMV- and Gag-responding cells than in anti-CD3/anti-CD28-responding cells, and higher oligoclonality was observed in CMV-responding cells than in CD3/CD28-stimulated and Gag-responding cells. Antigen-responding cells were enriched for degenerate expanded CDR3beta sequences, which suggests convergent selection of CD4+ responses to CMV and Gag. Within the same sorted populations, TCR oligoclonality correlated with proviral oligoclonality. Restriction of bulk TCR analyses to the rare CMV-responding cells that actually carried HIV-1 proviruses was not possible. The study involved few individuals and tested only a limited range of antigens.

The CDR1 and CDR2 encoded by the germline V gene are SGHRS and YFSETQ. The CDR3 spans 16 residues, from the cysteine through the phenylalanine. Only the CDR3 DNA is retained, 48 bases long and in frame from the first base. The V and J ends are trimmed by 4 bases and 5 bases, leaving 18 bases between them. TCRbeta repertoires were sequenced from genomic DNA with the immunoSEQ hsTCRB assay version 4 in survey mode. For TCRbeta sequencing, genomic DNA was diluted to about 10 ng/uL, with up to roughly 1 ug used per sample. Concerning the study's data processing: ImmunoSeq Analyzer 3.0 was used for analysis of TCRbeta data, and diversity was computed on productive nucleotide rearrangements. The improved Chao index was used to estimate lower-bound TCR diversity, and the Gini coefficient was used to estimate clonality using the Immunarch R package. When different nucleotide rearrangements encoded the same CDR3beta amino acid sequence, each rearrangement was treated as a distinct clonotype. Differential abundance analysis identified TCRbeta sequences significantly enriched in antigen-responding cells relative to anti-CD3/anti-CD28-activated cells. TCRs were clustered by predicted peptide-MHC specificity with GLIPH2, both within individual participants and across merged participant data sets. In TCRdb, the immuneACCESS table is reduced to in-frame sequences with V and J assigned. These tables do not hold every clone; where another copy was compared, an unresolved V gene accounts for under half, and the others remain unexplained. V, J and clone size derive from that table, while D and trimming were established from the DNA sequence. Present in this sample are nearly 20,000 clones, approximately 65% of which were seen just once. The ten most abundant clones make up less than 2.5% of the sample.

In light of the paper, this sample's treatment or condition label describes: suppressive antiretroviral therapy. Cells were stimulated with a pool of overlapping HIV-1 Gag 15-mer peptides at 0.9 to 1 ug per peptide per mL. CD4+ T cells that responded were sorted based on upregulation of both CD40 ligand and CD69. HIV-1-infected adults in whom suppressive ART had been started during chronic infection were enrolled as participants. For at least 4 years, the participants' plasma HIV-1 RNA had been undetectable, below 50 copies/mL. To be included, participants needed a CD4+ T cell count above 400 cells/uL and a positive CMV serology. Before stimulation, PBMCs were isolated using density centrifugation and then depleted of CD8+ T cells. For around 19 hours, the CD8-depleted PBMCs were stimulated with anti-CD28/CD49d costimulation, a CD40-blocking antibody, and enfuvirtide to prevent new infections. Cell sorting was done on a Beckman Coulter MoFlo Legacy or XDP sorter, and dead cells were excluded with propidium iodide. Genomic DNA was extracted with the QIAamp DNA Mini Kit for samples above one million cells, otherwise with the Quick-DNA Microprep Kit.

Notes on this clone: Its antigen has not been determined. No base quality values were provided; no much bigger clone lies one nucleotide off.

This receptor was identified in an adult woman with HIV who was CMV-seropositive. The chain couples TRBV5-1 to TRBJ1-4, and possibly TRBD1, on 5 matching bases. The source material was CD4+ T cells sorted from PBMCs after approximately 19-hour stimulation, sampled from a patient who received antiretroviral therapy. The sample's cell subset or site, from its label and the paper: CD40L+CD69+ CD4 T cells responding to HIV-1 Gag peptides. At the DNA level, the sequence is TGCGCCAGCAGCCAGGACATTGGAGCGATCAATGAAAAACTGTTTTTT. Its product reads: CASSQDIGAINEKLFF.